One and the same sample provided the 8 T cell receptor beta chains below, sequenced in a study of T cells in Graves' hyperthyroidism and ophthalmopathy. The source material, RNA transcripts, was used to amplify TCR beta CDR3 regions. Initially, a first-round RT-PCR of the TCR CDR3 employed the HTBI primer set. TCRdb analysed the multiplex PCR reads with MiXCR anew, one entry per CDR3 protein. The table records around 580,000 distinct CDR3 sequences, around 42% of them present only once. The specimen was peripheral blood or thyroid tissue (not recorded which). Source of these receptors: a woman aged 18-30 years with Graves' hyperthyroidism.

CDR3 residues: CASSQGYRLNTEAFF. As DNA, the CDR3 is TGCGCCAGCAGCCAAGGCTACAGGCTGAACACTGAAGCTTTCTTT. The chain recombines TRBV4-1 with TRBJ1-1, with D perhaps matching TRBD1 (5 bases). Germline V gene sequence: CDR1 MGHRA, CDR2 YSYEKL. Deletions cut 1 base from V and 0 bases from J, with 9 bases between. This CDR3 contains 15 residues.

Only a few counts were recorded for this clonotype. The chain is built from TRBV30 and TRBJ1-2, with TRBD1 matching over 8 bases. Looked up from germline, CDR1 is GTSNPN and CDR2 is SVGIG (reference sequence). The CDR3 is 13 amino acids. V lost 3 bases and J lost 8; bases outside the gene matches: 8. CDR3 in DNA: TGTGCCTGGAGGTCGGACAGGGTCGGGGGCTACACCTTC. Translating it yields CAWRSDRVGGYTF.

Comment on this clonotype: The CDR3 carries no conserved terminal phenylalanine or tryptophan, so it likely arises from a read error. The limits of the CDR3 on the DNA are not certain, so only TCRdb's listed CDR3 is given. This chain joins TRBV15 and TRBJ2-6. The CDR3 contains 8 residues when both ends are counted. Germline CDR1 and CDR2: LNHNV and YYDKDF (reference sequence). The CDR3 is CATSSSTS.

This clonotype was recorded only once. A much larger clone lies a single base off, so this may be a read error. V gene TRBV12-3 or TRBV12-4 combines with J gene TRBJ1-2; no clear D. Trimming pared 4 bases from V and 6 bases from J, leaving 15 bases between. CDR3 length: 14 amino acids. The CDR3 DNA is TGTGCCAGCAGTTATTCCCGGACTGTGGATGGCTACACCTTC. Translating gives CASSYSRTVDGYTF.

This clonotype was seen ten or more times. CDR3 nucleotide sequence: TGTGCCAGCACCAGGGCCTCGGGTGAAGCTTTCTTT. Translated, it gives CASTRASGEAFF. The V and J genes are TRBV12-3 or TRBV12-4 and TRBJ1-1; D may be TRBD1 (5 bases). Deletions cut 7 bases from V and 7 bases from J, with 13 bases between. The CDR3 length is 12 residues.

This clonotype was recorded many times. The J gene is TRBJ2-2, the V gene TRBV4-2; 8 bases line up with TRBD2. CDR1 is LGHNA and CDR2 is YNFKEQ in the germline V gene. This CDR3 has 14 residues. Unmatched junction bases numbered 4, after V lost 3 bases and J lost 7 bases. The CDR3: CASSHGGDVGELFF. The CDR3 DNA reads as TGTGCCAGCAGCCACGGGGGGGACGTCGGGGAGCTGTTTTTT.

This clonotype has ten or more counts. The rearrangement links TRBV7-6 to TRBJ2-7, with D perhaps TRBD2 (5 bases). The V and J ends lost 4 bases and 7 bases respectively, with 20 bases between them. The CDR3 is 15 residues long. CDR1 is SGHVS and CDR2 is FNYEAQ in the germline V gene. The CDR3 reads CASSSNGKSTTEQYF. CDR3 DNA sequence: TGTGCCAGCAGCTCAAACGGGAAATCTACGACGGAGCAGTACTTC. The variable domain in full, with the rest retrieved from reference TRBV7-6 and TRBJ2-7, is GAGVSQSPRYKVTKRGQDVALRCDPISGHVSLYWYRQALGQGPEFLTYFNYEAQQDKSGLPNDRFSAERPEGSISTLTIQRTEQRDSAMYRCASSSNGKSTTEQYFGPGTRLTVT.

This clonotype was counted many times. The V call is TRBV4-2, the J call TRBJ2-7; D tentatively reads TRBD1 or TRBD2 (5 bases each). The CDR3 covers 15 residues. Per the germline V gene, CDR1 is LGHNA and CDR2 is YNFKEQ. Trimming left V 0 bases short and J 2 bases short, with 11 bases between. The CDR3 bases are TGTGCCAGCAGCCAAGAACGGGACCTACCCTACGAGCAGTACTTC. Protein product: CASSQERDLPYEQYF.